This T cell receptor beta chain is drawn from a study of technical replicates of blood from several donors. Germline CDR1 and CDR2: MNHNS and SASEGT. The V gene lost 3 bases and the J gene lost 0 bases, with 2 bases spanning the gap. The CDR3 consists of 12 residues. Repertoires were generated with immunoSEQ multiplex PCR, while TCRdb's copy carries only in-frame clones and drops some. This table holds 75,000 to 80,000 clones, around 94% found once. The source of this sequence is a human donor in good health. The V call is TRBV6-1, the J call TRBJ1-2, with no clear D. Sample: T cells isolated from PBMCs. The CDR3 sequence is CASSDTNYGYTF. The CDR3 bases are TGTGCCAGCAGTGACACTAACTATGGCTACACCTTC.